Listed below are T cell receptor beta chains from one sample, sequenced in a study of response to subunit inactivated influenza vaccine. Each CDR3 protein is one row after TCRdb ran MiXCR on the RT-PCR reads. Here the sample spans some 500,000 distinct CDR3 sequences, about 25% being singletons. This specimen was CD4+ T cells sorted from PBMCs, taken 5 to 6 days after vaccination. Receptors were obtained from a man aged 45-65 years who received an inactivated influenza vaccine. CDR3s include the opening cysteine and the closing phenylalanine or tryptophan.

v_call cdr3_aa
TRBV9 CASSVALDNEQFF
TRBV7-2 CASSLGTSGVNEQFF
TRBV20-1 CSASRRHEQFF
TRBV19 CASSTDRAYEQYF
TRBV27 CASSSPRTLYEQYF
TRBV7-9 CASSPTYTGELFF
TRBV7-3 CASSPRDSRETQYF
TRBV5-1 CASSLGGYSGNTIYF
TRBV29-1 CSVWTSGRNEQFF
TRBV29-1 CSVFGTGGDTQYF
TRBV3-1 CASSPRQESGGYTF
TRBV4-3 CASSQDPGRMTDTQYF
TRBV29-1 CSASPRLDTDTQYF
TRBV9 CASSPSTITGELFF
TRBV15 CATSRSGANVLTF
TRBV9 CASSPLPIVGELFF
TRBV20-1 CSAPDRISGNTIYF
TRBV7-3 CASSLTSGISYNEQFF
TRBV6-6 CASSRQDYNEQFF
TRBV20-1 CSARPQGPKLSPLHF
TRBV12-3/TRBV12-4 CASSLSRSEQYF
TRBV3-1 CASSPRRRVEGQETQYF
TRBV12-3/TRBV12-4 CASSWRTGTGGRDEQFF
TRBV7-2 CASSLAYARAPLGQFF